Each of the 17 T cell receptor beta chains below was sequenced from the same sample in a study of OX40 agonist ivuxolimab in advanced cancers. Generated by immunoSEQ multiplex PCR, the TCRdb table keeps only in-frame clones and is missing some. Among some 70,000 clones listed, over 85% were seen once. The starting material was CD4+ or CD8+ T cells sorted from blood, obtained in a trial of the OX40 agonist ivuxolimab. These receptors originate from an adult with an advanced solid tumor such as melanoma, head and neck, liver or kidney cancer.

The V call is TRBV4-1, the J call TRBJ1-3; unclear D gene. The germline V gene has CDR1 MGHRA and CDR2 YSYEKL. The CDR3 runs 16 residues. Trimming stripped 1 base from V and 6 bases from J, with 16 bases between. The DNA of the CDR3 is TGCGCCAGCAGCCAAGTGCTGAGAAAGGAGGAAAACACCATATATTTT. Translated, it gives CASSQVLRKEENTIYF.

The chain is built from TRBV5-4 and TRBJ2-3, with 12 bases aligning to TRBD2. Looked up from germline, CDR1 is SGHNT and CDR2 is YYREEE (reference sequence). Trimming cost V 4 bases and J 3 bases; bases outside gene matches: 9. This CDR3 is 17 amino acids long. The CDR3 is CASSHRTSGAGTDTQYF. CDR3 DNA: TGTGCCAGCAGCCATCGGACTAGCGGGGCGGGAACAGATACGCAGTATTTT. The full variable domain, in which reference TRBV5-4 and TRBJ2-3 provide the parts outside the CDR3, is ETGVTQSPTHLIKTRGQQVTLRCSSQSGHNTVSWYQQALGQGPQFIFQYYREEENGRGNFPPRFSGLQFPNYSSELNVNALELDDSALYLCASSHRTSGAGTDTQYFGPGTRLTVL.

The chain uses TRBV6-1 and TRBJ1-1, with D tentatively TRBD1 (5 bases). This CDR3 is built from 14 residues. CDR1 MNHNS and CDR2 SASEGT come from the germline V gene. V lost 3 bases, J lost 3 bases, and 11 bases lay in between. CDR3 region: CASSDWGRDTEAFF. The CDR3 nucleotides read TGTGCCAGCAGTGATTGGGGGAGGGACACTGAAGCTTTCTTT.

Only one count was recorded for this clone. V usage is TRBV7-2 and J usage is TRBJ2-5; D gene uncertain. V lost 0 bases to trimming and J lost 2 bases, with 4 bases between them. Germline V gives CDR1 SGHTA, CDR2 FQGNSA. This CDR3 has 13 amino acids. The chain's CDR3 is CASSLAAQETQYF. The CDR3 DNA follows: TGTGCCAGCAGCTTAGCCGCACAAGAGACCCAGTACTTC.

The chain recombines TRBV5-1 with TRBJ2-6, with D possibly being TRBD2 (5 bases). This CDR3 has 16 amino acids. The V gene lost 4 bases and the J gene lost 0 bases, with 11 bases spanning the gap. Germline V gene sequence: CDR1 SGHRS, CDR2 YFSETQ. CDR3 sequence: CASSPGSTSGANVLTF. The DNA of the CDR3 is TGCGCCAGCAGCCCGGGGAGCACCTCTGGGGCCAACGTCCTGACTTTC.

This clone was detected once. The V and J genes are TRBV5-1 and TRBJ2-7; no clear D gene. The germline V and J ends were trimmed by 4 bases and 9 bases, with 14 bases remaining between them. From germline, CDR1 is SGHRS and CDR2 YFSETQ. The CDR3 consists of 12 residues. The CDR3, as DNA: TGCGCCAGCAGCGGCCCCGGGTCCCCGCAGTACTTC. Its protein is CASSGPGSPQYF. Using reference TRBV5-1 and TRBJ2-7 for the parts outside the CDR3, the full variable domain is KAGVTQTPRYLIKTRGQQVTLSCSPISGHRSVSWYQQTPGQGLQFLFEYFSETQRNKGNFPGRFSGRQFSNSRSEMNVSTLELGDSALYLCASSGPGSPQYFGPGTRLTVT.

This sequence joins TRBV11-2 and TRBJ2-7, with D uncertain. Trimming stripped 0 bases from V and 2 bases from J, with 11 bases between. CDR3 length equals 15 residues. Germline V gives CDR1 SGHAT, CDR2 FQNNGV. Here the CDR3 reads CASSLDLGRPYEQYF. The CDR3 DNA reads TGTGCCAGCAGCTTAGATCTAGGCCGACCCTACGAGCAGTACTTC.

The J gene is TRBJ1-3, the V gene TRBV7-9; no reliable D call. Germline V gene data show CDR1 as SEHNR and CDR2 as FQNEAQ (reference sequence). With 1 base removed from V and 0 bases from J, the gap between germline ends came to 10 bases. The CDR3 is made up of 16 amino acids. DNA for the CDR3: TGTGCCAGCAGCTTAGACAGTCCCTTCTCTGGAAACACCATATATTTT. It specifies CASSLDSPFSGNTIYF. Drawing the rest from reference TRBV7-9 and TRBJ1-3, the complete variable domain is DTGVSQNPRHKITKRGQNVTFRCDPISEHNRLYWYRQTLGQGPEFLTYFQNEAQLEKSRLLSDRFSAERPKGSFSTLEIQRTEQGDSAMYLCASSLDSPFSGNTIYFGEGSWLTVV.

The chain employs TRBV11-3 and TRBJ1-1; maybe TRBD1 (5 bases). Per the germline V gene, CDR1 is SGHNT and CDR2 is YENEEA. CDR3 length: 13 amino acids. V was pared by 5 bases and J by 5 bases, with 12 bases between. The CDR3 sequence is CASSPTGATEAFF. CDR3 bases: TGTGCCAGCAGCCCAACCGGGGCGACTGAAGCTTTCTTT.

The gene calls are TRBV4-2 and TRBJ1-2, with D possibly TRBD1 on 5 matching bases. The ends were cut back, 5 bases at V and 8 bases at J, with 15 bases in the middle. The V gene's germline CDR1 is LGHNA and CDR2 YNFKEQ. The CDR3 is 13 amino acids. The CDR3 bases are TGTGCCAGCAGCTCCCCAGGGTCTCGGGGCTACACCTTC. Encoded protein: CASSSPGSRGYTF.

The rearrangement joins TRBV6-4 to TRBJ2-1; the match to TRBD1 covers 9 bases. Looked up from germline, CDR1 is MRHNA and CDR2 is SNTAGT. V shed 3 bases, J shed 3 bases, and the junction held 6 bases outside the gene matches. CDR3 length: 16 residues. The CDR3 loop is CASSESGTGLYNEQFF. In nucleotides, the CDR3 is TGTGCCAGCAGTGAATCCGGGACAGGGCTCTACAATGAGCAGTTCTTC.

The V call is TRBV7-2, the J call TRBJ2-1; 9 bases align to TRBD2. The J segment lost 6 bases and the V segment lost 1 base, leaving 4 bases of the junction unmatched. Looked up from germline, CDR1 is SGHTA and CDR2 is FQGNSA. This CDR3 is 15 amino acids long. DNA for the CDR3: TGTGCCAGCAGCTTAGTTGGACTAGCGAGCAATGAGCAGTTCTTC. It specifies CASSLVGLASNEQFF.

In DNA form, the CDR3 reads TGCAGCGGGGGGGGCAGGGCCTACAATGAGCAGTTCTTC. Translating it yields CSGGGRAYNEQFF. The chain links TRBV29-1 to TRBJ2-1; D might be TRBD2 (7 bases). The CDR3 spans 13 residues. Germline CDR1 and CDR2: SQVTM and ANQGSEA. V was pared by 7 bases and J by 2 bases, with 12 bases between.

This chain connects TRBV7-6 to TRBJ2-5; D possibly matches TRBD1 or TRBD2 (5 bases each). Between the trimmed V and J ends, which lost 5 bases and 0 bases, there was a span of 13 bases. The CDR3 runs 15 residues. CDR1 and CDR2 from the germline V gene are SGHVS and FNYEAQ. The CDR3 region has the DNA TGTGCCAGCAGCCCGGGACGGGCGAACCAAGAGACCCAGTACTTC. It codes for CASSPGRANQETQYF.

The V and J genes are TRBV4-2 and TRBJ1-6; the D gene is possibly TRBD1 (6 bases). From germline, CDR1 is LGHNA and CDR2 YNFKEQ. Deletions cut 5 bases from V and 7 bases from J, with 12 bases between. CDR3 length: 14 amino acids. The chain's CDR3 is CASSLAQGNSPLHF. As DNA, the CDR3 is TGTGCCAGCAGCTTGGCACAGGGAAATTCACCCCTCCACTTT.

The chain employs TRBV5-4 and TRBJ2-3; maybe TRBD2 (5 bases). The CDR3 is made up of 15 amino acids. Germline V CDR1 and CDR2: SGHNT, YYREEE (reference sequence). The V gene lost 4 bases and the J gene lost 0 bases, with 12 bases spanning the gap. The CDR3 DNA reads TGTGCCAGCAGCCCGTCCCGGGAAAGCACAGATACGCAGTATTTT. Its protein product is CASSPSRESTDTQYF.

The rearrangement joins TRBV5-5 to TRBJ2-4, with D possibly being TRBD2 (7 bases). The CDR3 covers 17 residues. Trimming shortened V by 1 base and J by 0 bases, and 14 bases separated the two germline ends. Germline CDR1 SGHKS, CDR2 YYEKEE (reference sequence). The CDR3 protein is CASSLFVAGAAKNIQYF. CDR3 in DNA: TGTGCCAGCAGCTTGTTTGTTGCGGGGGCAGCCAAAAACATTCAGTACTTC.